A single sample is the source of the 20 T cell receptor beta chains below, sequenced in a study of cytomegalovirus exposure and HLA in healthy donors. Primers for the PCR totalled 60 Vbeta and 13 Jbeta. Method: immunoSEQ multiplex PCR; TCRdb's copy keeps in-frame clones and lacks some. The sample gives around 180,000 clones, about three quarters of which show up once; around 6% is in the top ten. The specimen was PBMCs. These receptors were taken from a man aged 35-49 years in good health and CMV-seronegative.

CDR3 in amino acids: CASSPPVDSSTDTQYF. CDR3 nucleotides: TGTGCCAGCAGCCCTCCTGTCGACAGTAGCACAGATACGCAGTATTTT. The chain is built from TRBV7-8 and TRBJ2-3; tentative D call: TRBD1 (5 bases). V was pared by 5 bases and J by 0 bases, with 15 bases between. Germline assignment: CDR1 SGHVS and CDR2 FQNEAQ. The CDR3 has 16 amino acids.

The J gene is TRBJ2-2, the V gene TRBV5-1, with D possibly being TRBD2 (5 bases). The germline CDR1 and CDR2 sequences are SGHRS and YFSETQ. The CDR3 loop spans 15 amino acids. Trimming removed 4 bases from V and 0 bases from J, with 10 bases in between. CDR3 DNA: TGCGCCAGCAGCCCGCGGACTGCGAACACCGGGGAGCTGTTTTTT. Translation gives CASSPRTANTGELFF.

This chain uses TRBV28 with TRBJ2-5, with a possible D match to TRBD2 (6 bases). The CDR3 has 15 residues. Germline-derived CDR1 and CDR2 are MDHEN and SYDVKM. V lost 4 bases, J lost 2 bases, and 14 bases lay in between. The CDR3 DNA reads TGTGCCAGCAGTTCCGCCGTGGCGGGGCAAGAGACCCAGTACTTC. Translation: CASSSAVAGQETQYF.

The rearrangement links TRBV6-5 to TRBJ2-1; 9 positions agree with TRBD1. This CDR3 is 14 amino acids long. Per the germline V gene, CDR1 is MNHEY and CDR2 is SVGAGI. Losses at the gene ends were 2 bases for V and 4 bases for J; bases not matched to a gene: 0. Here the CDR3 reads CASSYDRGYNEQFF. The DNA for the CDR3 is TGTGCCAGCAGTTACGACAGGGGGTACAATGAGCAGTTCTTC.

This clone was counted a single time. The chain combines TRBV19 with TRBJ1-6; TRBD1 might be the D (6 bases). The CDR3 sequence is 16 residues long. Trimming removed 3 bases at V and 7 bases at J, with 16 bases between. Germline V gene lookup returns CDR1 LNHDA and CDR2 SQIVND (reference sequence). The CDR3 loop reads CASSITGTPRNSPLHF. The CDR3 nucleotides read TGTGCCAGTAGTATCACCGGGACACCTAGGAATTCACCCCTCCACTTT.

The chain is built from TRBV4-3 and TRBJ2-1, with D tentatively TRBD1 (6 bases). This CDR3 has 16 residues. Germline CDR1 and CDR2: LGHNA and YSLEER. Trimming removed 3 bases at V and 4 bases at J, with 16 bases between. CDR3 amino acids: CASSQDGTHNYNEQFF. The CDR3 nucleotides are TGCGCCAGCAGCCAGGACGGGACACACAATTACAATGAGCAGTTCTTC.

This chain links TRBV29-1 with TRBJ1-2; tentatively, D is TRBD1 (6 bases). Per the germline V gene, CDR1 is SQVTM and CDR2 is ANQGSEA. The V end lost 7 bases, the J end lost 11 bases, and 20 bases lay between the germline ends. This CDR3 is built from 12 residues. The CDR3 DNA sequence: TGCAGCGCTGGGGAGACAGGCGTAGGGTACACCTTC. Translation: CSAGETGVGYTF.

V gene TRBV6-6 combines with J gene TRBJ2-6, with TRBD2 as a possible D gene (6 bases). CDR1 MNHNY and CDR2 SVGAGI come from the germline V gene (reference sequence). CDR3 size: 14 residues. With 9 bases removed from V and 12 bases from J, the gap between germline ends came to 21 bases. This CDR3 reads CASGGTSLEPVLTF. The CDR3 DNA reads TGTGCCAGTGGGGGGACCTCCTTGGAACCCGTCCTGACTTTC.

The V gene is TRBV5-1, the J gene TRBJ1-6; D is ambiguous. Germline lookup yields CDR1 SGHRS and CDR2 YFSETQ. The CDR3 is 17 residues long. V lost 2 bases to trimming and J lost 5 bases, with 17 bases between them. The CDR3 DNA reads TGCGCCAGCAGCTTATTCCCCCGTGACATCGATAATTCACCCCTCCACTTT. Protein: CASSLFPRDIDNSPLHF.

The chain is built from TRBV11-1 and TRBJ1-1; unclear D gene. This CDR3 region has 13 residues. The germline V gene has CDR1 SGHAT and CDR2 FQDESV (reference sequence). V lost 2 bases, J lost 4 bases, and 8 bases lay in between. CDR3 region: CASSLHRGTEAFF. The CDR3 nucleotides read TGTGCCAGCAGCTTACACCGGGGCACTGAAGCTTTCTTT.

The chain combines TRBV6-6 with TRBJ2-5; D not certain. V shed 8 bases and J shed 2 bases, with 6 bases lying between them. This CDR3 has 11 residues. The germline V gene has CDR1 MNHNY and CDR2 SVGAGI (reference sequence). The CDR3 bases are TGTGCCAGCCTCACTCAAGAGACCCAGTACTTC. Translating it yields CASLTQETQYF.

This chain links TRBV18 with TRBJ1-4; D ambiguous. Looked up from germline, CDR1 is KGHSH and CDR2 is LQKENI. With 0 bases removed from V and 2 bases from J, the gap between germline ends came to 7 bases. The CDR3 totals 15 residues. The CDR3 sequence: CASSPPGSTNEKLFF. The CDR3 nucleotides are TGTGCCAGCTCACCACCAGGGAGCACTAATGAAAAACTGTTTTTT.

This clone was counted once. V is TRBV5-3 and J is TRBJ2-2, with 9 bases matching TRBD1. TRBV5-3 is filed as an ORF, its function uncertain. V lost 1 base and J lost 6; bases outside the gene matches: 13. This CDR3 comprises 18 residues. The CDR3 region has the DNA TGTGCCAGAAGCTTGCTCTCCGTGGACAGGGGTGGGTCCGGGGAGCTGTTTTTT. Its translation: CARSLLSVDRGGSGELFF.

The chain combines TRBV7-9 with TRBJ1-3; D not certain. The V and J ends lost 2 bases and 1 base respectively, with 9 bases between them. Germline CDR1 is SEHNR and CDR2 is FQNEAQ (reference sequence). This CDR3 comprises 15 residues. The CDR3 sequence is CASSLNGPSGNTIYF. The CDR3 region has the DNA TGTGCCAGCAGCTTAAACGGTCCGTCTGGAAACACCATATATTTT. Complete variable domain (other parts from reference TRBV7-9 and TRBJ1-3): DTGVSQNPRHKITKRGQNVTFRCDPISEHNRLYWYRQTLGQGPEFLTYFQNEAQLEKSRLLSDRFSAERPKGSFSTLEIQRTEQGDSAMYLCASSLNGPSGNTIYFGEGSWLTVV.

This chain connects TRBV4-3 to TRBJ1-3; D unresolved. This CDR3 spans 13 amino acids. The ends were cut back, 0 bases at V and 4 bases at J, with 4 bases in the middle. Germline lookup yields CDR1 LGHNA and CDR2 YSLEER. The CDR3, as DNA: TGCGCCAGCAGCCAAGATCTCGGAAACACCATATATTTT. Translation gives CASSQDLGNTIYF.

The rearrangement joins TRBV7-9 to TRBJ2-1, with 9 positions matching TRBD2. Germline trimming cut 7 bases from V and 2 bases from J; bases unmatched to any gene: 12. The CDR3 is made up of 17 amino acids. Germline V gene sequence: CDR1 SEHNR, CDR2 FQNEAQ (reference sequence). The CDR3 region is CASTLGPRGGPYNEQFF. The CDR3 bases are TGTGCCAGCACCCTAGGCCCGCGGGGGGGCCCCTACAATGAGCAGTTCTTC.

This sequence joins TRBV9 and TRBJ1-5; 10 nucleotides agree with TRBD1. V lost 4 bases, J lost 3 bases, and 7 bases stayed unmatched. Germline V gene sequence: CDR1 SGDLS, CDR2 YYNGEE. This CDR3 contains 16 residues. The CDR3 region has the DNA TGTGCCAGCAGCCCAGGGACAGGGGCCCTCAATCAGCCCCAGCATTTT. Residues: CASSPGTGALNQPQHF.

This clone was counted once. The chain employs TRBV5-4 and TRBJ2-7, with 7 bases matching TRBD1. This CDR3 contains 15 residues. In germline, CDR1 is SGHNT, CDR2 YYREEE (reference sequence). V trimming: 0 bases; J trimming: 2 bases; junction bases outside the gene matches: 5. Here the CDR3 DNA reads TGTGCCAGCAGCTTGGAGACAGGGAACACCTACGAGCAGTACTTC. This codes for CASSLETGNTYEQYF.

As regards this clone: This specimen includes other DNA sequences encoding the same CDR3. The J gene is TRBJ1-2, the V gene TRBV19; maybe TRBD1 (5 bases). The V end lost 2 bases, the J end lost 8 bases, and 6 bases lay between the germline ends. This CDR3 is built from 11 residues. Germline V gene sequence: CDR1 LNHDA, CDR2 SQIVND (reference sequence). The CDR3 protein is CASSIRGGYTF. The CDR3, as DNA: TGTGCCAGTAGTATAAGGGGCGGCTACACCTTC.

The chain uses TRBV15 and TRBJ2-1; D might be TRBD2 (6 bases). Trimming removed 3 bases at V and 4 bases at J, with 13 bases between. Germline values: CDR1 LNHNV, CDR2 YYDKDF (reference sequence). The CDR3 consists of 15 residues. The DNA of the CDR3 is TGTGCCACCAGCAGGTTGGGACTTCGTTACAATGAGCAGTTCTTC. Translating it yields CATSRLGLRYNEQFF.